This T cell receptor beta chain was obtained from a study of cytomegalovirus exposure and HLA in healthy donors. Use of 60 Vbeta and 13 Jbeta primers characterized the PCR. Sequencing used immunoSEQ multiplex PCR; TCRdb keeps in-frame clones, though not all of them. The sample lists under 170,000 clones, 70% to 80% occurring once. The CDR3 runs 13 residues. V was clipped by 3 bases and J by 5 bases; unmatched bases: 6. Germline values: CDR1 GTSNPN, CDR2 SVGIG (reference sequence). The sequence derives from a man aged 50 to 59 in good health and CMV-seropositive. The sample was PBMCs. This chain joins TRBV30 and TRBJ1-2, with TRBD1 identical over 7 bases. Here the CDR3 DNA reads TGTGCCTGGAGCCCTCCCAGGGGGTATGGCTACACCTTC. Its protein product is CAWSPPRGYGYTF.